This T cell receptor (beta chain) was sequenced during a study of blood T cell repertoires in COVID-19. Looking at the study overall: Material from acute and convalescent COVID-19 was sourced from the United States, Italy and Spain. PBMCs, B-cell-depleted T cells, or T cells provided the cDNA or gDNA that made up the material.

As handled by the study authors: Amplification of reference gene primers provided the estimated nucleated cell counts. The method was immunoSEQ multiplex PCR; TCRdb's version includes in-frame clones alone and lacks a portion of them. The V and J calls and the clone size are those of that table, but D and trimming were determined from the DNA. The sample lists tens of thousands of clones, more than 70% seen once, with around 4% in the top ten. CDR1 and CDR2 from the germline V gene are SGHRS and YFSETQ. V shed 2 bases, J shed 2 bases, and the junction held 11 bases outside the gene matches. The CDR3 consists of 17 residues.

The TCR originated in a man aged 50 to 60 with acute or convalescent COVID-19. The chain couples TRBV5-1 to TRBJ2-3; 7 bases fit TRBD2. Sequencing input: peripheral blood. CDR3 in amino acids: CASSFGSTGGSTDTQYF. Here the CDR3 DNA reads TGCGCCAGCAGCTTTGGGTCGACGGGAGGCTCCACAGATACGCAGTATTTT.